Listed here are 32 T cell receptor beta chains from one sample, sequenced in a study of cytomegalovirus exposure and HLA in healthy donors. PCR involved 60 Vbeta and 13 Jbeta primers. Measured with immunoSEQ multiplex PCR; TCRdb has only the in-frame clones, and not every one. The table records 95,000 to 150,000 clones, 70% to 85% of them present only once. The sequencing sample was made of PBMCs. The receptor source for this set is a man aged 18 to 30 in good health and CMV-seropositive.

V usage is TRBV2 and J usage is TRBJ2-4; D remains ambiguous. Trimming cost V 7 bases and J 1 base, with 2 bases left between them. The CDR3 extends over 11 amino acids. The germline CDR1 and CDR2 sequences are SNHLY and FYNNEI. The CDR3 reads CASTAKNIQYF. DNA of the CDR3: TGTGCCAGCACTGCCAAAAACATTCAGTACTTC.

Remarks on this clone: Germline is not matched at one junction end, which may reflect a read error. J is TRBJ2-6 and V is TRBV7-6; 10 bases are shared with TRBD2. This CDR3 is built from 18 residues. In germline, CDR1 is SGHVS, CDR2 FNYEAQ. CDR3 DNA: TGTGCCAGCAGCCCTATAGCGGGGGGCAGCTCTGGGGCCAACGGCCTGACTTTC. This gives the protein CASSPIAGGSSGANGLTF.

The chain combines TRBV11-2 with TRBJ1-5; TRBD1 might be the D (6 bases). The CDR3 totals 14 residues. The germline gives CDR1 SGHAT, CDR2 FQNNGV. V was trimmed by 5 bases and J by 1 base, leaving 9 bases between them. The CDR3 is CASSVQGSNQPQHF. The CDR3 DNA sequence: TGTGCCAGCAGCGTCCAGGGGAGCAATCAGCCCCAGCATTTT.

V is TRBV6-1 and J is TRBJ1-1, with D possibly being TRBD1 (6 bases). Trimming left V 2 bases short and J 5 bases short, with 12 bases between. The germline gives CDR1 MNHNS, CDR2 SASEGT. The CDR3 totals 14 residues. The CDR3: CASSEWSGETEAFF. The CDR3 bases are TGTGCCAGCAGTGAATGGTCAGGGGAGACTGAAGCTTTCTTT.

The CDR3 spells CASSSVTSGSTPDTQYF. CDR3 DNA sequence: TGTGCCAGCAGCTCAGTCACTAGCGGGAGCACCCCCGATACGCAGTATTTT. The V gene is TRBV5-4, the J gene TRBJ2-3; 11 bases fit TRBD2. This CDR3 comprises 17 residues. The V segment lost 3 bases and the J segment 6 bases; nucleotides outside the gene matches: 12. Germline V gives CDR1 SGHNT, CDR2 YYREEE (reference sequence).

The chain carries TRBV7-9 and TRBJ1-1, with no clear D. V lost 2 bases and J 5 bases, leaving 15 bases between the germline ends. From germline, CDR1 is SEHNR and CDR2 FQNEAQ (reference sequence). The CDR3 is 15 residues long. CDR3: CASSLTSGLRTEAFF. The CDR3 DNA is TGTGCCAGCAGCTTAACATCTGGGCTGAGAACTGAAGCTTTCTTT.

The chain uses TRBV27 and TRBJ1-1, with a tentative D call TRBD1 (6 bases). Trimming took 2 bases from V and 6 from J, leaving 13 bases between them. CDR1 MNHEY and CDR2 SMNVEV come from the germline V gene (reference sequence). The CDR3 consists of 14 residues. DNA for the CDR3: TGTGCCAGCAGTTTACGAAGGGGGGGACCTGAAGCTTTCTTT. Translating it yields CASSLRRGGPEAFF.

The sample holds one count of this clone. The chain is built from TRBV28 and TRBJ2-7; weak D call: TRBD1 (7 bases). The germline V gene encodes CDR1 MDHEN and CDR2 SYDVKM. This CDR3 contains 13 residues. V was cut by 5 bases and J by 3 bases, with 11 bases left in between. This CDR3 reads CASSGGGFYEQYF. In nucleotides, the CDR3 is TGTGCCAGCAGTGGAGGGGGCTTCTACGAGCAGTACTTC.

This clone was observed a few times. The chain combines TRBV21-1 with TRBJ1-1; the table's D call TRBD1 went unverified against the DNA. TRBV21-1 is labeled a pseudogene. CDR3 length: 15 residues. The CDR3 sequence is CASSKVYRNTTEAFF. CDR3 DNA: TGTGCCAGCAGCAAAGTATACAGAAATACCACTGAAGCTTTCTTT.

The chain recombines TRBV11-2 with TRBJ2-1; TRBD1 might be the D (6 bases). The CDR3 covers 14 residues. The V end lost 5 bases, the J end lost 4 bases, and 12 bases lay between the germline ends. Germline CDR1 reads SGHAT; CDR2 reads FQNNGV. The CDR3 region has the DNA TGTGCCAGCAGCATTTGGACAGCTTACAATGAGCAGTTCTTC. This sequence encodes CASSIWTAYNEQFF.

The rearrangement joins TRBV7-8 to TRBJ1-1; TRBD1 agrees at 11 bases. Trimming at V came to 5 bases and at J to 8 bases, leaving 4 bases not matched to a gene. Germline loops: CDR1 SGHVS, CDR2 FQNEAQ. The CDR3 has 13 residues. CDR3 residues: CASSPGQGDEAFF. The CDR3 DNA sequence: TGTGCCAGCAGCCCGGGACAGGGGGACGAAGCTTTCTTT.

The rearrangement links TRBV7-8 to TRBJ2-1, with D perhaps matching TRBD2 (6 bases). The CDR3 totals 16 residues. V gave up 0 bases and J gave up 4 bases, with 13 bases separating them. Germline assignment: CDR1 SGHVS and CDR2 FQNEAQ. CDR3 sequence (DNA): TGTGCCAGCAGCTTAGCGGTGGGGGGTGGTTACAATGAGCAGTTCTTC. Its translation is CASSLAVGGGYNEQFF.

This clone appeared once. V is TRBV9 and J is TRBJ2-1, with D hard to call. V was trimmed by 3 bases and J by 8 bases, leaving 9 bases between them. The CDR3 loop spans 12 amino acids. The germline V gene encodes CDR1 SGDLS and CDR2 YYNGEE. The CDR3 loop reads CASSALGHEQFF. DNA of the CDR3: TGTGCCAGCAGCGCGCTGGGCCATGAGCAGTTCTTC.

The rearrangement joins TRBV30 to TRBJ1-4; 9 bases match TRBD1. The CDR3 totals 12 residues. The trim removed 7 bases at V and 8 bases at J, leaving 5 bases unmatched. Germline V lookup: CDR1 GTSNPN, CDR2 SVGIG (reference sequence). This chain's CDR3 is CAYGTGWEKLFF. The DNA of the CDR3 is TGTGCCTACGGGACAGGGTGGGAAAAACTGTTTTTT.

V and J are TRBV7-2 and TRBJ2-7; 7 nucleotides match TRBD2. This CDR3 spans 14 amino acids. V lost 3 bases to trimming and J lost 5 bases; unmatched junction nucleotides: 7. From germline, CDR1 is SGHTA and CDR2 FQGNSA. The CDR3 DNA is TGTGCCAGCAGCTTGGTCGCGGGAGTGGACGAGCAGTACTTC. Translated, it gives CASSLVAGVDEQYF.

The chain uses TRBV7-9 and TRBJ1-1; 9 bases align to TRBD1. Germline CDR1 is SEHNR and CDR2 is FQNEAQ (reference sequence). V dropped 5 bases and J dropped 4; count of bases not matched to a gene: 5. This CDR3 region has 14 residues. CDR3 nucleotide sequence: TGTGCCAGCAGCCCGACAGGGGGAAGCACTGAAGCTTTCTTT. Translating it yields CASSPTGGSTEAFF.

V usage is TRBV28 and J usage is TRBJ1-2; D unclear. CDR1 is MDHEN and CDR2 is SYDVKM in the germline V gene. The CDR3 is 13 residues long. V gave up 3 bases and J gave up 3 bases, with 8 bases separating them. Here the CDR3 DNA reads TGTGCCAGCAGTTTTCCGTATTACTATGGCTACACCTTC. Its translation is CASSFPYYYGYTF.

This clone was counted a few times. V and J are TRBV4-2 and TRBJ2-1; D ambiguous. Germline values: CDR1 LGHNA, CDR2 YNFKEQ. CDR3 length: 12 amino acids. Trimming cost V 0 bases and J 6 bases, with 3 bases left between them. The CDR3 sequence is CASSQDGNEQFF. The DNA for the CDR3 is TGTGCCAGCAGCCAAGACGGCAATGAGCAGTTCTTC.

The chain combines TRBV5-1 with TRBJ2-3, with D possibly being TRBD2 (6 bases). V was cut by 4 bases and J by 0 bases, with 12 bases left in between. The CDR3 contains 15 residues. Germline V CDR1 and CDR2: SGHRS, YFSETQ. CDR3 in DNA: TGCGCCAGCAGCCCGCGGGACCCTAGCACAGATACGCAGTATTTT. Translation gives CASSPRDPSTDTQYF.

The V call is TRBV19, the J call TRBJ1-1, with D uncertain. Germline loops: CDR1 LNHDA, CDR2 SQIVND (reference sequence). The CDR3 totals 12 residues. V shed 4 bases and J shed 4 bases, with 7 bases lying between them. The CDR3 protein is CASSTVLTEAFF. CDR3 sequence (DNA): TGTGCCAGTAGTACGGTTCTCACTGAAGCTTTCTTT. The variable domain in full, completed from reference TRBV19 and TRBJ1-1, reads DGGITQSPKYLFRKEGQNVTLSCEQNLNHDAMYWYRQDPGQGLRLIYYSQIVNDFQKGDIAEGYSVSREKKESFPLTVTSAQKNPTAFYLCASSTVLTEAFFGQGTRLTVV.

The chain couples TRBV7-6 to TRBJ2-1, with 9 positions matching TRBD2. This CDR3 has 15 amino acids. CDR1 is SGHVS and CDR2 is FNYEAQ in the germline V gene. V gave up 5 bases and J gave up 0 bases; unmatched junction bases: 2. The CDR3 region has the DNA TGTGCCAGCAGCACAGCGGGGGGCTCCTACAATGAGCAGTTCTTC. This codes for CASSTAGGSYNEQFF.

V is TRBV7-3 and J is TRBJ2-7; D unclear. The CDR3 runs to 13 residues. CDR1 and CDR2 from the germline V gene are SGHTA and FQGTGA. Trimming left V 4 bases short and J 0 bases short, with 7 bases between. The CDR3 sequence is CASSSLPSYEQYF. The CDR3 DNA reads TGTGCCAGCAGCTCTCTACCCTCCTACGAGCAGTACTTC.

This clone was seen once. This rearrangement joins TRBV28 to TRBJ1-2; D is possibly TRBD1 (6 bases). V gave up 8 bases and J gave up 5 bases, with 18 bases separating them. The CDR3 runs to 14 residues. Germline lookup yields CDR1 MDHEN and CDR2 SYDVKM. The CDR3 coding sequence is TGTGCCAGCGGTACTGGGGGCAGGGCGTATGGCTACACCTTC. Protein sequence: CASGTGGRAYGYTF.

The V call is TRBV21-1, the J call TRBJ2-1; the D call TRBD2 from the table was never checked on the DNA. TRBV21-1 is termed a pseudogene. CDR3 length: 16 amino acids. This CDR3 reads CASSKAEWREETEQFF. The CDR3 nucleotides read TGTGCCAGCAGCAAAGCGGAATGGCGGGAGGAAACTGAGCAGTTCTTC.

The chain employs TRBV7-9 and TRBJ1-1; 10 bases line up with TRBD1. Per the germline V gene, CDR1 is SEHNR and CDR2 is FQNEAQ (reference sequence). V lost 5 bases, J lost 5 bases, and 11 bases stayed unmatched. There are 16 residues in the CDR3. The DNA for the CDR3 is TGTGCCAGCAGCGATCGACCCGGGACAGGGGAAACTGAAGCTTTCTTT. Its translation: CASSDRPGTGETEAFF. Full variable domain (outside the CDR3, taken from reference TRBV7-9 and TRBJ1-1): DTGVSQNPRHKITKRGQNVTFRCDPISEHNRLYWYRQTLGQGPEFLTYFQNEAQLEKSRLLSDRFSAERPKGSFSTLEIQRTEQGDSAMYLCASSDRPGTGETEAFFGQGTRLTVV.

V usage is TRBV6-5 and J usage is TRBJ2-1, with 11 bases aligning to TRBD2. The germline V gene encodes CDR1 MNHEY and CDR2 SVGAGI. The CDR3 has 16 residues. V trimming: 2 bases; J trimming: 4 bases; junction bases outside the gene matches: 4. CDR3 coding DNA: TGTGCCAGCAGTTACGCTAGCGGGAGGACTTACAATGAGCAGTTCTTC. Translation: CASSYASGRTYNEQFF.

This chain connects TRBV28 to TRBJ2-2; 9 bases align to TRBD1. CDR1 and CDR2 from the germline V gene are MDHEN and SYDVKM. This CDR3 is built from 19 residues. J lost 1 base, V lost 4 bases, and 13 bases had no gene match. The CDR3, as DNA: TGTGCCAGCAGTTCAACCACCCCCGGACAGGGGCGGAACACCGGGGAGCTGTTTTTT. Amino acid sequence: CASSSTTPGQGRNTGELFF.

This chain connects TRBV28 to TRBJ2-7; D is ambiguous. The CDR3 covers 11 residues. Germline loops: CDR1 MDHEN, CDR2 SYDVKM. Deletions cut 4 bases from V and 5 bases from J, with 6 bases between. The CDR3 DNA is TGTGCCAGCAGTTCGCACAACGAGCAGTACTTC. Protein product: CASSSHNEQYF.

Written as DNA, the CDR3 is TGCGCCAGCAGCTTCGGCGGGGCCCTCTCTGGGGCCAACGTCCTGACTTTC. This codes for CASSFGGALSGANVLTF. The gene calls are TRBV5-1 and TRBJ2-6; tentatively, D is TRBD2 (6 bases). This CDR3 is built from 17 residues. The V gene's germline CDR1 is SGHRS and CDR2 YFSETQ. The V and J ends lost 2 bases and 0 bases respectively, with 12 bases between them.

The CDR3 nucleotides are TGTGCCAGCAGCTTAGAGACACTAGCGGGAGAGAACACCGGGGAGCTGTTTTTT. Translating gives CASSLETLAGENTGELFF. The chain combines TRBV7-6 with TRBJ2-2; 11 bases are shared with TRBD2. The germline CDR1 and CDR2 sequences are SGHVS and FNYEAQ. The CDR3 extends over 18 amino acids. Losses at the gene ends were 1 base for V and 1 base for J; bases not matched to a gene: 5.

CDR3 loop: CASSLSGQGFYGYTF. The CDR3 nucleotides are TGTGCCAGCTCTCTGTCGGGACAGGGATTTTATGGCTACACCTTC. This rearrangement joins TRBV18 to TRBJ1-2; TRBD1 matches 9 bases. The V gene's germline CDR1 is KGHSH and CDR2 LQKENI. The CDR3 is 15 amino acids. Germline trimming cut 6 bases from V and 5 bases from J; bases unmatched to any gene: 10.

V is TRBV27 and J is TRBJ1-1; 7 bases are shared with TRBD1. The germline V gene encodes CDR1 MNHEY and CDR2 SMNVEV (reference sequence). Trimming removed 4 bases from V and 6 bases from J; junction bases left unmatched: 14. The CDR3 has 16 amino acids. The CDR3 DNA reads TGTGCCAGCAGTTCCTTCAGGGACAGTCTACACTCTGAAGCTTTCTTT. It translates to CASSSFRDSLHSEAFF.